This T cell receptor (beta chain) was sequenced in a study of T cells in Graves' hyperthyroidism and ophthalmopathy. Study observations and caveats: Clonotypes that were expanded in thyroid above 0.001 mostly appeared in blood too.

There are many counts of this clonotype. Its antigen is still unknown. RNA transcripts provided the source from which TCR beta CDR3 regions were amplified. The TCR CDR3 was amplified in a first-round RT-PCR using the HTBI primer set. TCRdb re-called the multiplex PCR reads through MiXCR, storing one row per CDR3 protein. The sample yields about 400,000 distinct CDR3 sequences, about 14% seen once. Trimming left V 3 bases short and J 2 bases short, with 12 bases between. The CDR3 has 15 residues. The germline CDR1 and CDR2 sequences are SNHLY and FYNNEI. Each person with ophthalmopathy scored at least 3 on the Clinical Activity Score, reached NOSPECS grade 4 or higher, and had been ill under 3 months.

The sequence derives from a man between 45 and 60 years old with Graves' ophthalmopathy. The chain carries TRBV2 and TRBJ2-3, with D unclear. Sequenced: blood. The CDR3 loop reads CASSERQVVTDTQYF. CDR3 DNA sequence: TGTGCCAGCAGTGAGCGCCAAGTGGTCACAGATACGCAGTATTTT.